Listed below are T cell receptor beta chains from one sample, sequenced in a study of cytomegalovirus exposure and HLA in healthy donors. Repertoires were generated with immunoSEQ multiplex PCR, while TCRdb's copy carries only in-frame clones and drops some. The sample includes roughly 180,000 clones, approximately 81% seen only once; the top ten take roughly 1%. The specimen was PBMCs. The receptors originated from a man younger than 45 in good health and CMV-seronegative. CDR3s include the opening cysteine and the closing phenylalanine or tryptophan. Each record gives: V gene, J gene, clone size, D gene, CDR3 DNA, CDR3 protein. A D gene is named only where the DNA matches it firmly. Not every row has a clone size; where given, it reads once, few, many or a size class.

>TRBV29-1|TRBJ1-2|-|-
TGCAGCAGTTATACACCTAACTATGGCTACACCTTC
CSSYTPNYGYTF
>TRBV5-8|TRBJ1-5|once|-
TGTGCCAGCAGCTTGGGTCAGAATAGCAATCAGCCCCAGCATTTT
CASSLGQNSNQPQHF
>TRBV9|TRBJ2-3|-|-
TGTGCCAGCAGCGTAGCAGGGGTTAGCACAGATACGCAGTATTTT
CASSVAGVSTDTQYF
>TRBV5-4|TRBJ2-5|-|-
TGTGCCAGCAGCCTCGGGATCTGGCAAGAGACCCAGTACTTC
CASSLGIWQETQYF
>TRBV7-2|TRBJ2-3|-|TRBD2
TGTGCCAGCAGCTTAGGGGCGGGGGGCTTGTTCGGAGCGCAGTATTTT
CASSLGAGGLFGAQYF
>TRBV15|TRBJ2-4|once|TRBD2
TGTGCCACCAGCAGAGCGGGGGAGGGCAAAAACATTCAGTACTTC
CATSRAGEGKNIQYF
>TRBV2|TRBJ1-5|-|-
TGTGCCAGCAGTCCAAGACATATTAGCAATCAGCCCCAGCATTTT
CASSPRHISNQPQHF
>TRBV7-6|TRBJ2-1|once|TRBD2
TGTGCCAGCAGCCCACGTGGCGGGGGGGAGCTGGGTTACAATGAGCAGTTCTTC
CASSPRGGGELGYNEQFF
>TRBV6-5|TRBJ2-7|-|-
TGTGCCAGCAGTTACACCACAGGTCCTGCCTACGAGCAGTACTTC
CASSYTTGPAYEQYF
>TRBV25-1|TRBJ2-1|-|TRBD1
TGTGCCAGCAGTGGGCCGGGACAGATTTTTCGGCAGTTCTTC
CASSGPGQIFRQFF
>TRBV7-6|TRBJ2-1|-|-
TGTGCCAGCAGCTTAGTCGGGAACGACAATGAGCAGTTCTTC
CASSLVGNDNEQFF
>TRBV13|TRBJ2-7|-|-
TGTGCCAGCAGCAGACGGGACTGGTCCTACGAGCAGTACTTC
CASSRRDWSYEQYF
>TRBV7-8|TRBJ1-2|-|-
TGTGCCAGCAGCCCACAGGGTGGGTATGGCTACACCTTC
CASSPQGGYGYTF
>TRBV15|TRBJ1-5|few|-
TGTGCCACCAGCAGGTTGGATAGCCATAGCAATCAGCCCCAGCATTTT
CATSRLDSHSNQPQHF
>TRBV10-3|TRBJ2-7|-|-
TGTGCCACGCAGGGGCCTGACTACGAGCAGTACTTC
CATQGPDYEQYF
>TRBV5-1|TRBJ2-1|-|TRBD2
TGCGCCAGCAGCTTGTTGGGGACTAGTCTTGACGAGCAGTTCTTC
CASSLLGTSLDEQFF
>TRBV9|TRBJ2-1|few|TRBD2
TGTGCCAGCAGCGTAACCGGGACTAGCGGACCTAATGAGCAGTTCTTC
CASSVTGTSGPNEQFF
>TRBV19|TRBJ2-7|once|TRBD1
TGTGCCAGTAGTATAAGCTTCTTTGACAGGGGGCTTTCCTACGAGCAGTACTTC
CASSISFFDRGLSYEQYF
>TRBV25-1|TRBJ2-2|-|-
TGTGCCAGCAGTGGCCTTCAGGTCACCGGGGAGCTGTTTTTT
CASSGLQVTGELFF
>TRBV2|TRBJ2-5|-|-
TGTGCCAGCAGAGGAGGAGGGGAGACCCAGTACTTC
CASRGGGETQYF
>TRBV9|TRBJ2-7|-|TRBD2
TGTGCCAGCAGCGTTACCGGGACTAGCGCTTTCCACGAGCAGTACTTC
CASSVTGTSAFHEQYF
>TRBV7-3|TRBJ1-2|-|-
TGTGCCAGCAGCCCCGGGCAGGGCTATGGCTACACCTTC
CASSPGQGYGYTF
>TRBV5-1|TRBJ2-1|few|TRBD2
TGCGCCAGCAGCTTGACTAGCGGGAGAGGGTGGGATGAGCAGTTCTTC
CASSLTSGRGWDEQFF
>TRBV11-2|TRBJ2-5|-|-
TGTGCCAGCAGCTTTGACAGACAACTTGGGGAGACCCAGTACTTC
CASSFDRQLGETQYF
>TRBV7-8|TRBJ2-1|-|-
TGTGCCAGCAGCTCATCCCTAGCGCTCAACAATGAGCAGTTCTTC
CASSSSLALNNEQFF
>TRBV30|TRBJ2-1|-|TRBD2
TGTGCCTGGAGGGAGGGAACGACTAGCGATTCCTACAATGAGCAGTTCTTC
CAWREGTTSDSYNEQFF
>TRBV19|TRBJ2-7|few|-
TGTGCCAGTAGTTGGGAGGATACCTACGAGCAGTACTTC
CASSWEDTYEQYF
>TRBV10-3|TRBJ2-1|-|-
TGTGCCATCAGTGAACTAGGGAGTGTGGGTAATGAGCAGTTCTTC
CAISELGSVGNEQFF
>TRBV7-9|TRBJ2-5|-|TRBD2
TGTGCCAGCAGCTTAAAGCGGGAGCCGAAAGAGACCCAGTACTTC
CASSLKREPKETQYF
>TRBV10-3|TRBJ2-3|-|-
TGTGCCATCAGTGGCGAGCGGGTAACCACAGATACGCAGTATTTT
CAISGERVTTDTQYF